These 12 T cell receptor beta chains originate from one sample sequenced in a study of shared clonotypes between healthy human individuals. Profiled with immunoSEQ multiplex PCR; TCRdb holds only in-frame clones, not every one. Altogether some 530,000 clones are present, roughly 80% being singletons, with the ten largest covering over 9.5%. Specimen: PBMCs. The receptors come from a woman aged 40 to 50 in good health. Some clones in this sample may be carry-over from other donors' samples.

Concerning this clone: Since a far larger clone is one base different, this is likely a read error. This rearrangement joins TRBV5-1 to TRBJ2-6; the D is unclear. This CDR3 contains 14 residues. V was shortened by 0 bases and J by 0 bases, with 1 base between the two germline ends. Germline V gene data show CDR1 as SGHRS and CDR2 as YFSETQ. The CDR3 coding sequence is TGCGCCAGCAGCTTGGACTCTGGGGCCAACGTCCTGACTTTC. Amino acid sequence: CASSLDSGANVLTF.

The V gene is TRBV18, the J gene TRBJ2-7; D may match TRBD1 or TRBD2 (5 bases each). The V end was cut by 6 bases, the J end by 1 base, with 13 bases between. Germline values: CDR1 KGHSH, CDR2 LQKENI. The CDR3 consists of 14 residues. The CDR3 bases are TGTGCCAGCTCGGGCCGGGACGGTTCCTACGAGCAGTACTTC. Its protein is CASSGRDGSYEQYF.

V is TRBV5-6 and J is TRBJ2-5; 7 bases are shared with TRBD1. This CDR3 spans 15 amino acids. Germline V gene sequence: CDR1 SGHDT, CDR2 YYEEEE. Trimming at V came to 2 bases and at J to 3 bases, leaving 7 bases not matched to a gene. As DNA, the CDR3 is TGTGCCAGCAGCTTCGTCAGGGGGAGAGAAGAGACCCAGTACTTC. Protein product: CASSFVRGREETQYF.

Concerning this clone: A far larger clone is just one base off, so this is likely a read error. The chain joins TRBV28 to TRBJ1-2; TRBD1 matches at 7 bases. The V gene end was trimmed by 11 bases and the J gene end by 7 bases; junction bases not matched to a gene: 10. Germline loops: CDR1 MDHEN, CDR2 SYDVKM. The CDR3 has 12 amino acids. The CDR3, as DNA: TGTGCCGCCAAACCCGACAGGGCTGGCTACACCTTC. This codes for CAAKPDRAGYTF.

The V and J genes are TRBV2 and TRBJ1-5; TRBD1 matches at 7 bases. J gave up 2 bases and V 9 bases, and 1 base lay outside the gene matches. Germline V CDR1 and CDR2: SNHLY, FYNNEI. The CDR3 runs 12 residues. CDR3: CASTGGNQPQHF. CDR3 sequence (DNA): TGTGCCAGTACAGGGGGCAATCAGCCCCAGCATTTT.

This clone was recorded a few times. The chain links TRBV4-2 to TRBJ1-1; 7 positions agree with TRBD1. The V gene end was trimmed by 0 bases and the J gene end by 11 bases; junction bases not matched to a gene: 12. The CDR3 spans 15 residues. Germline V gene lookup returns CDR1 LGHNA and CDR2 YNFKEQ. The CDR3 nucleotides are TGTGCCAGCAGCCAAGATCCCACCGGGACAGCGATGGCTTTCTTT. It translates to CASSQDPTGTAMAFF.

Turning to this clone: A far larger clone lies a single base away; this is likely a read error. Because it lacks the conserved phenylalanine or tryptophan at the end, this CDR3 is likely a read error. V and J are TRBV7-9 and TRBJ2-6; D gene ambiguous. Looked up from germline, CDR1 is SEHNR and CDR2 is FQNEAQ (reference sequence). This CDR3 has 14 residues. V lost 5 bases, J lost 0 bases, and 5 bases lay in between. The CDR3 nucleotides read TGTGCCAGCAGCGCTGACTCTGGGGCCAACGTCCTGACTTTA. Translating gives CASSADSGANVLTL.

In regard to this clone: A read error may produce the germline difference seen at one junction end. The CDR3 loop is CASSLAGGGHNEQFF. CDR3 nucleotide sequence: TGTGCCAGCAGCCTAGCGGGAGGGGGTCACAATGAGCAGTTCTTC. This sequence joins TRBV7-9 and TRBJ2-1; 12 nucleotides align to TRBD2. The V gene's germline CDR1 is SEHNR and CDR2 FQNEAQ (reference sequence). This CDR3 is 15 amino acids long.

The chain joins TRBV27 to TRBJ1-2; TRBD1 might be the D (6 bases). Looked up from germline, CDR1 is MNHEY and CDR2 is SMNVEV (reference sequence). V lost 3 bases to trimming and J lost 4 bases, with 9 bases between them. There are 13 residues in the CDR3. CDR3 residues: CASSLVGGYGYTF. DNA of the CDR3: TGTGCCAGCAGTTTGGTAGGGGGCTATGGCTACACCTTC.

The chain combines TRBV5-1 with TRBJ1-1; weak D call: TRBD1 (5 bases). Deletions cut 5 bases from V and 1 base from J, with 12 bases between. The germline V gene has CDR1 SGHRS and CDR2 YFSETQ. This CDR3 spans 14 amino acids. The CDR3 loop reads CASRVWGTNTEAFF. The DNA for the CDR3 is TGCGCCAGCAGGGTTTGGGGGACGAACACTGAAGCTTTCTTT.

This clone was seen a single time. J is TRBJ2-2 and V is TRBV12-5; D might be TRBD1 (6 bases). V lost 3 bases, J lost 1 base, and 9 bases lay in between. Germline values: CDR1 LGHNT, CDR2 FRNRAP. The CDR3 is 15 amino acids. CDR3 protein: CASGFGGGNTGELFF. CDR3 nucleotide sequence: TGTGCTAGTGGTTTTGGGGGCGGGAACACCGGGGAGCTGTTTTTT.

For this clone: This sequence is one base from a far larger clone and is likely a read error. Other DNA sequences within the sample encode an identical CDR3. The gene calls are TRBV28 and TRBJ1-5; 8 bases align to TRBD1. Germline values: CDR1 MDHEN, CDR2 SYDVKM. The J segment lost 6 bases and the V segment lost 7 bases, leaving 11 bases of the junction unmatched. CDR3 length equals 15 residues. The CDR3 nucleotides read TGTGCCAGCATACTCAGGACAGGGATCCGTCAGCCCCAGCATTTT. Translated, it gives CASILRTGIRQPQHF.